This is a list of T cell receptor beta chains from one sample in a study of CXCR3-negative and CXCR3-positive naive CD8 T cells. TCRdb reanalyzed the 5' RACE reads, giving one entry per CDR3 protein sequence and no DNA. In all, the sample yields about 98,000 distinct CDR3 sequences. Sequences were obtained from naive CXCR3+ CD8+ T cells from blood. These receptors were taken from a human donor in good health. Some clones in this sample may be carry-over from other donors' samples. Each CDR3 is given with its conserved first and last residue.

v_call	j_call	cdr3_aa
TRBV29-1	TRBJ2-5	CSVEGAAAPFQETQYF
TRBV12-3/TRBV12-4	TRBJ2-4	CASSLHRPSGAKNIQYF
TRBV7-8	TRBJ2-7	CASSLVPLEQYF
TRBV7-8	TRBJ1-2	CASIPEGDSDTNYGYTF
TRBV5-6	TRBJ2-5	CASSWWTDQETQYF
TRBV19	TRBJ2-1	CASSIYTYNEQFF
TRBV12-3/TRBV12-4	TRBJ1-2	CASSLSGAHYGYTF
TRBV6-2/TRBV6-3	TRBJ1-2	CASSYSVNNYGYTF
TRBV6-2/TRBV6-3	TRBJ1-1	CASSPKENTEAFF
TRBV6-2/TRBV6-3	TRBJ2-7	CASSYSDRTYEQYF
TRBV7-2	TRBJ2-1	CASSVGVGPSYNEQFF
TRBV20-1	TRBJ2-5	CSARDLRTVAETQYF
TRBV5-1	TRBJ2-4	CANSPRTRKGPGGLVIQYF
TRBV7-9	TRBJ1-3	CASSLQDRVVGNTIYF
TRBV27	TRBJ2-3	CASSPLAFSDTQYF
TRBV7-3	TRBJ2-5	CASSEQGVETQYF
TRBV6-2/TRBV6-3	TRBJ1-5	CASSYSISSQSNQPQHF
TRBV7-3	TRBJ2-5	CASSLFGRGAAETQYF
TRBV29-1	TRBJ2-7	CSVVGSLYEQYF
TRBV7-9	TRBJ1-4	CASSQQGDFGEKLFF
TRBV7-9	TRBJ2-1	CASSGEGPSYNEQFF
TRBV15	TRBJ2-1	CATERTGLDNEQFF
TRBV7-2	TRBJ2-5	CASRSPGGNDQETQYF
TRBV29-1	TRBJ2-1	CSVEYLDRDLNEQFF
TRBV7-2	TRBJ2-1	CASSLGLAGGNEQFF
TRBV29-1	TRBJ1-1	CSVVTGWNTEAFF
TRBV18	TRBJ2-2	CASSPGQTNTGELFF
TRBV7-3	TRBJ2-1	CASSILAGAYNEQFF
TRBV20-1	TRBJ2-3	CSARNFVTSGGTTSTDTQYF
TRBV5-1	TRBJ2-3	CASSSTPAESYTDTQYF
TRBV12-3/TRBV12-4	TRBJ2-2	CASTDLRANTGELFF
TRBV6-2/TRBV6-3	TRBJ2-1	CASSYEGGQGLDEQFF
TRBV3-1	TRBJ2-7	CASSQDLLVIGSDEQYF
TRBV29-1	TRBJ2-1	CSVVRLARNNEQFF
TRBV7-8	TRBJ2-2	CASSLITGELFF
TRBV7-9	TRBJ2-3	CASSPYGGRADTQYF
TRBV4-1	TRBJ2-5	CASSQEGRQETQYF
TRBV7-3	TRBJ2-7	CASARSGGAFHEQYF
TRBV28	TRBJ1-1	CASSTDREWGTEAFF
TRBV30	TRBJ1-1	CAWSDLKLNTEAFF
TRBV7-3	TRBJ2-1	CASSLSGYLNEQFF
TRBV2	TRBJ2-3	CASSVPERADTQYF
TRBV28	TRBJ2-5	CASSPGPARGETQYF
TRBV29-1	TRBJ2-7	CSVRGGGEVYEQYF
TRBV6-4	TRBJ2-7	CASSDSKLSGGIYEQYF
TRBV12-3/TRBV12-4	TRBJ2-1	CASTQQGASYNEQFF
TRBV18	TRBJ1-5	CASSPPGTTVSNQPQHF
TRBV7-6	TRBJ2-7	CASSPILGLETYEQYF